This T cell receptor (beta chain) was captured in a study of blood T cell repertoires in COVID-19. Study in general: Acute-phase and convalescent COVID-19 samples originated in the United States, Italy and Spain. T cells, B-cell-depleted T cells, or PBMCs provided the cDNA or gDNA that served as material.

Study processing details: Using reference gene primer amplification, nucleated cell counts were estimated. Profiling relied on immunoSEQ multiplex PCR, and the TCRdb table lists in-frame clones only, not all of them. V and J calls and clone size are those listed in that table; D and trimming were worked out from the DNA. Of tens of thousands of clones in the sample, about 85% were seen once. This CDR3 is 15 amino acids long. V was shortened by 4 bases and J by 4 bases, with 16 bases between the two germline ends. Germline assignment: CDR1 SGHRS and CDR2 YFSETQ. The V gene is TRBV5-1, the J gene TRBJ2-3; tentatively, D is TRBD1 (5 bases). Sequencing was done on a sample of peripheral blood. This TCR derives from a human donor with acute or convalescent COVID-19. The donor label of this sample is uncertain. The CDR3 region is CASSGPVRGADTQYF. The CDR3 DNA follows: TGCGCCAGCAGCGGACCTGTAAGGGGCGCAGATACGCAGTATTTT.